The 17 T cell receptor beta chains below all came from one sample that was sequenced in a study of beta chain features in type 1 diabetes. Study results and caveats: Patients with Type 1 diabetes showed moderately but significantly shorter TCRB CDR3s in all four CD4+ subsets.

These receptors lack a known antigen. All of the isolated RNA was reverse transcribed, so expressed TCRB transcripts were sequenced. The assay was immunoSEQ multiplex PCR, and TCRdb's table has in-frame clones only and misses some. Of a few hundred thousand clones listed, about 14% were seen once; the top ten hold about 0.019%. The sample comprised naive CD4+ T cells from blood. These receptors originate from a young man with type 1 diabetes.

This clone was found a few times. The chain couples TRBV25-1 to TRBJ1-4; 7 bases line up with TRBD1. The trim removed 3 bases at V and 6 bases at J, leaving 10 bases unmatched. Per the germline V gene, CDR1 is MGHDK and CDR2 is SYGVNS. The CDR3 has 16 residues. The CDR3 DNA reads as TGTGCCAGCAGTGACCACAGACAGGGTCCGGATGAAAAACTGTTTTTT. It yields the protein CASSDHRQGPDEKLFF.

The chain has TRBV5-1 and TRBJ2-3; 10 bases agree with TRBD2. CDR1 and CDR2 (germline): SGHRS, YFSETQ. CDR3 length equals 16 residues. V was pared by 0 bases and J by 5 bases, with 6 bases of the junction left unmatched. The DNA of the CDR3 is TGCGCCAGCAGCTTGGCCCTAGCGGGGGCTGGAGATACGCAGTATTTT. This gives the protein CASSLALAGAGDTQYF.

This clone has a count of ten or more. The CDR3: CASSQRGNIQYF. In DNA form, the CDR3 reads TGCGCCAGCAGTCAGAGGGGGAACATTCAGTACTTC. This rearrangement joins TRBV23-1 to TRBJ2-4; perhaps TRBD1 as D (6 bases). TRBV23-1 is filed as an ORF, its function uncertain. The V and J ends lost 3 bases and 7 bases respectively, with 7 bases between them. This CDR3 contains 12 residues.

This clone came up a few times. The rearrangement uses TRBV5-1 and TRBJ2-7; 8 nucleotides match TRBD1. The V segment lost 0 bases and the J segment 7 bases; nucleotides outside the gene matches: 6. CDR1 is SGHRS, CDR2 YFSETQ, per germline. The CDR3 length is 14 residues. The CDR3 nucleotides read TGCGCCAGCAGCTTGGGTCAGGGGGCAACAGAGCAGTACTTC. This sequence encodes CASSLGQGATEQYF.

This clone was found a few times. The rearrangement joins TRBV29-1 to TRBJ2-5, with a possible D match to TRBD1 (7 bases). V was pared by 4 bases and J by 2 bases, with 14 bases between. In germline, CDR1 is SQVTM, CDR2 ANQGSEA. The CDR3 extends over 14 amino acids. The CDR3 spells CSVGLRDRQETQYF. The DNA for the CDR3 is TGCAGCGTTGGGTTGCGGGACAGACAAGAGACCCAGTACTTC.

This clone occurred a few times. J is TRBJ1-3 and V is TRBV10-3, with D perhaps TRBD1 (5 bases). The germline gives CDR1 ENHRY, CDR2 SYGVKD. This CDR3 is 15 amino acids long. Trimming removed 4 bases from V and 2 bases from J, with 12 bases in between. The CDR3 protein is CAISASGGAGNTIYF. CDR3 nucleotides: TGTGCCATCAGTGCATCGGGGGGGGCTGGAAACACCATATATTTT.

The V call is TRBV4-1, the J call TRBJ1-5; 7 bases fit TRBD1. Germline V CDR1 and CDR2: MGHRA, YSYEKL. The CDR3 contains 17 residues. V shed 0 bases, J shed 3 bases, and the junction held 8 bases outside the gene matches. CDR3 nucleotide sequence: TGCGCCAGCAGCCAAGATTGGGCAGGGGGGAACAATCAGCCCCAGCATTTT. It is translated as CASSQDWAGGNNQPQHF.

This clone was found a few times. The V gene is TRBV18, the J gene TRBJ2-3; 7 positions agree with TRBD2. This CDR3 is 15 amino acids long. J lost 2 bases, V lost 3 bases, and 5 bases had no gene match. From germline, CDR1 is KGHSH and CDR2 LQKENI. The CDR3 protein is CASSPQAGSTDTQYF. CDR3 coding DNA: TGTGCCAGCTCACCTCAAGCGGGGTCCACAGATACGCAGTATTTT.

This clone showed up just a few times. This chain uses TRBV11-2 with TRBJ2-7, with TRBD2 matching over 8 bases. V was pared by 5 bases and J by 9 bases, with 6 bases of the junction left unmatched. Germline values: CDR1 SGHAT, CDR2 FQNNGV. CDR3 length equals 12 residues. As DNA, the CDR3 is TGTGCCAGCAGCGCCCGGGAGGGAAGGCAGTACTTC. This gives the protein CASSAREGRQYF.

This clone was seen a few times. This chain's CDR3 is CAWTLGGKNTEAFF. CDR3 nucleotide sequence: TGTGCCTGGACTCTCGGGGGGAAGAACACTGAAGCTTTCTTT. J is TRBJ1-1 and V is TRBV30; D possibly corresponds to TRBD1 (5 bases). V dropped 4 bases and J dropped 1 base, with 13 bases sitting between them. The germline V gene has CDR1 GTSNPN and CDR2 SVGIG (reference sequence). This CDR3 has 14 residues.

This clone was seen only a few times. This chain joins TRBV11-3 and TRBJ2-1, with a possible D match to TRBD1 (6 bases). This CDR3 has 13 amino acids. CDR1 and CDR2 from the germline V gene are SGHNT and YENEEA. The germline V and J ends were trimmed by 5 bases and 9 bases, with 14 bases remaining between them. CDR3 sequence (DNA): TGTGCCAGCAGCCTAACCTCAGGGGTTGAGCAGTTCTTC. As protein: CASSLTSGVEQFF.

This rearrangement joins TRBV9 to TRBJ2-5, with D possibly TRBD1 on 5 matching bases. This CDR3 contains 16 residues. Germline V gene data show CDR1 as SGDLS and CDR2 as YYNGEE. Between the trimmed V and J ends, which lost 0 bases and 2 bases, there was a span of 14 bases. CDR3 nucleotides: TGTGCCAGCAGCGTAGCTACAGCAGGGCTGCAAGAGACCCAGTACTTC. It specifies CASSVATAGLQETQYF.

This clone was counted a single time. CDR3 sequence: CAISESGTSGRHTQYF. CDR3 nucleotide sequence: TGTGCCATCAGTGAGTCCGGGACTAGCGGGAGGCATACGCAGTATTTT. The chain uses TRBV10-3 and TRBJ2-3; 15 bases agree with TRBD2. With 0 bases clipped from V and 7 bases from J, the junction kept 2 bases outside the gene matches. Germline-derived CDR1 and CDR2 are ENHRY and SYGVKD. The CDR3 extends over 16 amino acids.

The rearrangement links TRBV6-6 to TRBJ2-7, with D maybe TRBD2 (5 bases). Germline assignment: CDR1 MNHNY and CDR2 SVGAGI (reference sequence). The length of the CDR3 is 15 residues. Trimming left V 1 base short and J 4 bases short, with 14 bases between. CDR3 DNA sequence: TGTGCCAGCAGTTACTTCTCGGGGTCCGCTTACGAGCAGTACTTC. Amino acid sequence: CASSYFSGSAYEQYF.

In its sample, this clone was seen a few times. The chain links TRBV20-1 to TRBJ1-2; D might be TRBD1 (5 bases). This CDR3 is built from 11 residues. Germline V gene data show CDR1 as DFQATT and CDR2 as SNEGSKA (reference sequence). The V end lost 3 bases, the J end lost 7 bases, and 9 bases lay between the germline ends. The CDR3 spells CSASVRAGYTF. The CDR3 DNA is TGCAGTGCTAGCGTCAGGGCTGGCTACACCTTC.

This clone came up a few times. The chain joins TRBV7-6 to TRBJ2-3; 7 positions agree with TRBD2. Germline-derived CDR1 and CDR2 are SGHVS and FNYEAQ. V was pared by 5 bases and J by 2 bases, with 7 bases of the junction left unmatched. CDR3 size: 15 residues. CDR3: CASSPGLGITDTQYF. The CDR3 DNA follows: TGTGCCAGCAGCCCTGGACTAGGGATCACAGATACGCAGTATTTT. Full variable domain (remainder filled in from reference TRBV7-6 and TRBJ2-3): GAGVSQSPRYKVTKRGQDVALRCDPISGHVSLYWYRQALGQGPEFLTYFNYEAQQDKSGLPNDRFSAERPEGSISTLTIQRTEQRDSAMYRCASSPGLGITDTQYFGPGTRLTVL.

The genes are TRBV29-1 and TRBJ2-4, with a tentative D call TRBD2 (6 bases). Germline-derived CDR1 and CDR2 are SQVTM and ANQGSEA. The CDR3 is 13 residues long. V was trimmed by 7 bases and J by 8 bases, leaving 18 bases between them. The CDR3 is CSAIMGGFDIQYF. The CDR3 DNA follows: TGCAGCGCCATTATGGGGGGTTTCGACATTCAGTACTTC.